This T cell receptor (beta chain) was sequenced during a study of shared clonotypes between healthy human individuals (dated by TCRdb to 2020 to 2022). Background on the whole study: A few men and a couple of women, aged 18 to 49 years, made up the cohort. For each donor, CD4 naive and CD4 memory were each run on three plates, CD8 naive on two plates, and CD8 memory on one plate. To estimate repertoire size and how much clonotypes are shared between individuals, the study performed deep sequencing of blood TCR repertoires from 4 to 6 healthy adults. To increase sequencing depth and limit assay-specific biases, TCR repertoire library preparation and sequencing were carried out by different laboratories using diverse techniques. Per donor, leukapheresis produced somewhere between about 0.9 and 9.5 billion PBMCs. Beyond this particular receptor, the publication reports: The genetic and exposure-history diversity represented was limited by the small number of donors. Naive subsets generally had larger estimated clonotype richness than memory subsets. Rarefaction of sorted-subset datasets indicated incomplete sequencing despite the large sequencing depth. Higher generation probabilities were observed for clonotypes shared by all four sorted-subset donors than for non-shared clonotypes. About 4.5% of naive CD4, 3.5% of naive CD8, about 2.5% of memory CD4, and over 0.35% of memory CD8 clonotypes were shared across four donors. Only blood was sampled, and tissue TCR repertoires likely differ from those in blood. Pairwise subsampling indicated that sequencing depth was expected to affect the degree of clonotype sharing among donors.

Using the deep immunoSEQ assay, TCR CDR3 regions were amplified from genomic DNA by multiplex PCR. Extracted genomic DNA from each cell subset was distributed evenly across all wells of several immunoSEQ 96-well plates, and each plate was treated as a replicate. Each replicate PCR for sorted subsets received roughly 200 ng genomic DNA, equal to tens of thousands of T cell genomes. Purified libraries were quantified with a Qubit 3.0 fluorometer, sized on a Bioanalyzer 2100, and re-quantified with the KAPA Library Quantification kit. Every immunoSEQ 96-well plate was sequenced on a dedicated single-read 150-cycle Illumina NextSeq 550 flow cell. Under the source paper's analysis protocol: Because only junctional sequences without quality scores were contained in the immunoSEQ output, filtering matching that applied to full-length reads could not be performed. Sequences were annotated with PyIR, a Python wrapper for IgBLAST v1.9, using IMGT germline references to assign V/J genes and CDR3. Reads were removed for weak V/J assignments (E-value above 1e-6), missing CDR3, stop codons, out-of-frame junctions, or ambiguous translated residues. V3J clonotypes were defined as sequences sharing an identical inferred V gene, J gene, and CDR3 amino acid sequence. To compute the percentage overlap between repertoires, the number of shared unique clonotypes was divided by the size of the smaller repertoire. Richness of each repertoire was evaluated using RTK rarefaction, the Chao1 estimator, and Recon v2.1 estimates of unobserved clonotypes. Generation probabilities for all TCRbeta clonotypes obtained by the gDNA method from a handful of donors were computed using OLGA. In TCRdb, the immuneACCESS table is reduced to in-frame sequences with V and J assigned. These tables do not hold every clone; where another copy was compared, an unresolved V gene accounts for under half, and the others remain unexplained. The D gene and trimming were derived from the DNA, and the V and J assignments and clone size from that table. The sample table holds roughly 550,000 clones, of which 95% to 96% were seen once. The ten biggest clones cover 0.095% to 0.12% of the sample.

Trimming takes 2 bases from V and 6 bases from J, and the germline ends sit 15 bases apart. Reading the germline V gene gives CDR1 SGDLS and CDR2 YYNGEE. The CDR3 contains 15 residues, cysteine and phenylalanine counted. The only DNA kept is the CDR3, 45 bases in frame from the first base. This clone was detected once. The clone's antigen remains unknown. One base away there is no much larger clone; base qualities are not given. For the CD8 naive samples, CD45RO-negative cells were positively selected for CCR7, yielding a CD45RA+CCR7+ population from which TemRA cells were excluded. Healthy HIV-negative adults with no recently reported acute infections or vaccinations were included as donors. Only Caucasian adults living in Nashville, Tennessee, USA were represented among the donors. Blood was collected by leukapheresis, and PBMCs were isolated by Ficoll-Histopaque density gradient centrifugation and then cryopreserved in liquid nitrogen vapor phase. Purity and quantity of every magnetically sorted T cell population were checked by analytical flow cytometry. From each sorted fraction, genomic DNA was isolated and quantified by UV absorbance on a Nanodrop 2000c.

The clonotype comes from a woman aged 25 to 45 in good health. The sequence is built from TRBV9 and TRBJ2-1, with no confidently assigned D gene. The sample consisted of naive CD8+ T cells sorted from blood. According to the study, the label for this sample's cell subset or site signals: CD45RA+CCR7+. The CDR3 sequence is CASSVAWGSSNEQFF. The DNA is as follows: TGTGCCAGCAGCGTCGCCTGGGGTAGCTCCAATGAGCAGTTCTTC.